This entry lists 6 T cell receptor beta chains sequenced from one sample in a study of cytomegalovirus exposure and HLA in healthy donors (TCRdb year 2017). Library preparation was by the immunoSEQ multiplex PCR assay. For the multiplex PCR, a mixture combining 60 forward primers for TCR Vbeta segments and 13 reverse primers for TCR Jbeta segments was used. Sourced from immuneACCESS, this table was stored by TCRdb with only in-frame sequences that have V and J called. A share of the clones is absent; for the studies checked, an unresolved V gene accounts for under half, and the remainder has no known explanation. The table held for this sample gives 120,000 to 150,000 clones. The ten largest make up about 2% of the sample. The specimen was PBMCs. These receptors were obtained from a woman younger than 30 in good health and CMV-seronegative.

The rearrangement joins TRBV2 to TRBJ2-7; 7 bases fit TRBD1. J lost 0 bases, V lost 6 bases, and 5 bases had no gene match. The CDR3 length is 14 residues. Germline-derived CDR1 and CDR2 are SNHLY and FYNNEI. The CDR3 nucleotides read TGTGCCAGCAGGGGACAGCTAAGCTCCTACGAGCAGTACTTC. Translating gives CASRGQLSSYEQYF.

The V gene is TRBV29-1, the J gene TRBJ1-1, with D unclear. V was pared by 4 bases and J by 8 bases, with 17 bases between. The CDR3 has 13 residues. From germline, CDR1 is SQVTM and CDR2 ANQGSEA. The CDR3 sequence: CSVGLRLTPEAFF. The CDR3 DNA follows: TGCAGCGTTGGTCTTCGACTAACCCCCGAAGCTTTCTTT.

The chain has TRBV6-5 and TRBJ1-1; no definite D call. The CDR3 runs 14 residues. The germline CDR1 and CDR2 sequences are MNHEY and SVGAGI. V dropped 6 bases and J dropped 9 bases, with 20 bases sitting between them. The CDR3 DNA reads TGTGCCAGCAGCCTGGGCCCCGAGACCGTTAAAGCTTTCTTT. This encodes CASSLGPETVKAFF.

The V gene is TRBV30, the J gene TRBJ1-3; the D is unclear. Germline-derived CDR1 and CDR2 are GTSNPN and SVGIG (reference sequence). The CDR3 runs to 16 residues. Trimming stripped 5 bases from V and 0 bases from J, with 17 bases between. CDR3 region: CAWGGPSGSSGNTIYF. The CDR3 nucleotides are TGTGCCTGGGGTGGGCCATCGGGTAGCTCTGGAAACACCATATATTTT.

V and J are TRBV7-2 and TRBJ1-2, with D unclear. CDR1 SGHTA and CDR2 FQGNSA come from the germline V gene. Trimming took 0 bases from V and 7 from J, leaving 9 bases between them. This CDR3 has 13 amino acids. CDR3 in amino acids: CASSLAQNSGYTF. CDR3 DNA sequence: TGTGCCAGCAGCTTAGCCCAGAATTCTGGCTACACCTTC. Complete variable domain (other parts from reference TRBV7-2 and TRBJ1-2): GAGVSQSPSNKVTEKGKDVELRCDPISGHTALYWYRQSLGQGLEFLIYFQGNSAPDKSGLPSDRFSAERTGGSVSTLTIQRTQQEDSAVYLCASSLAQNSGYTFGSGTRLTVV.

This chain connects TRBV7-9 to TRBJ2-3, with 10 bases that match TRBD2. The trim removed 5 bases at V and 5 bases at J, leaving 10 bases unmatched. The CDR3 is 16 amino acids. Germline lookup yields CDR1 SEHNR and CDR2 FQNEAQ (reference sequence). The CDR3 region is CASSPPLAGAGDTQYF. The CDR3 coding sequence is TGTGCCAGCAGCCCCCCTCTAGCGGGAGCGGGAGATACGCAGTATTTT.